This TCR beta chain was documented in a study of response to subunit inactivated influenza vaccine. Study observations and caveats: Authors proposed each seasonal influenza vaccination draws in few new T cells.

Via MiXCR, TCRdb re-called the RT-PCR reads, giving one row per CDR3 protein. The sample has under 950,000 distinct CDR3 sequences; about 20% are singletons. This clonotype was seen many times. What it binds is unknown. Trimming took 5 bases from V and 5 from J, leaving 7 bases between them. The CDR3 runs to 12 residues. Germline assignment: CDR1 MDHEN and CDR2 SYDVKM. The genes are TRBV28 and TRBJ2-1; D gene ambiguous. Sequenced material: PBMCs from blood, taken 4 to 6 days after vaccination. The clonotype originates from a man aged 45-65 years who received an inactivated influenza vaccine. The DNA of the CDR3 is TGTGCCAGCAGTCCGATTCACAATGAGCAGTTCTTC. As protein: CASSPIHNEQFF.